Each of the 8 T cell receptor beta chains below was sequenced from the same sample in a study of blood T cell repertoires in COVID-19. This table comes from immunoSEQ multiplex PCR, and its TCRdb copy is limited to in-frame clones, with some not included. The sample lists roughly 250,000 clones, about nine tenths occurring once. Source material: peripheral blood. The receptors shown here come from a man aged 55 to 70 who had recovered from COVID-19.

The chain uses TRBV6-4 and TRBJ2-3; a weak D match, TRBD2 (7 bases). With 2 bases removed from V and 0 bases from J, the gap between germline ends came to 9 bases. Germline V lookup: CDR1 MRHNA, CDR2 SNTAGT. CDR3 length: 15 residues. CDR3 DNA sequence: TGTGCCAGCAGTGACGGGGGGGCCAGCACAGATACGCAGTATTTT. Translated, it gives CASSDGGASTDTQYF.

This clone appeared a single time. This chain links TRBV5-1 with TRBJ2-1; TRBD2 matches at 8 bases. V dropped 3 bases and J dropped 10; count of bases not matched to a gene: 9. Looked up from germline, CDR1 is SGHRS and CDR2 is YFSETQ. The CDR3 runs 14 residues. The CDR3, as DNA: TGCGCCAGCAGCTGGGGACTAGTTTGGGGCGAGCAGTTCTTC. It codes for CASSWGLVWGEQFF.

The V and J genes are TRBV27 and TRBJ1-2; 12 bases are a match to TRBD1. The CDR3 contains 17 residues. Looked up from germline, CDR1 is MNHEY and CDR2 is SMNVEV (reference sequence). After removal of 6 bases from V and 2 bases from J, the junction contained 10 bases not matched to a gene. CDR3 amino acids: CASSWSRDRGRNYGYTF. The CDR3 nucleotides read TGTGCCAGCAGCTGGTCCCGGGACAGGGGGCGCAACTATGGCTACACCTTC.

This clone showed up just a few times. The chain is built from TRBV3-1 (or the pseudogene TRBV3-2) and TRBJ1-3; a weak D match, TRBD1 (5 bases). This CDR3 has 15 amino acids. CDR1 and CDR2 from the germline V gene are LGHDT and YNNKEL (reference sequence). Trimming shortened V by 5 bases and J by 4 bases, and 15 bases separated the two germline ends. For the CDR3, the DNA is TGTGCCAGCAGCGCCCTCGGAGGGGTCGGAAACACCATATATTTT. It encodes CASSALGGVGNTIYF.

The genes are TRBV7-9 and TRBJ2-3, with TRBD2 matching 8 bases. J was trimmed by 3 bases and V by 4 bases; bases with no gene match: 3. The CDR3 extends over 14 amino acids. Looked up from germline, CDR1 is SEHNR and CDR2 is FQNEAQ (reference sequence). CDR3 in amino acids: CASSYRGGTDTQYF. CDR3 coding DNA: TGTGCCAGCAGCTACCGGGGGGGTACAGATACGCAGTATTTT.

CDR3 region: CAWSVLLNTGELFF. As DNA, the CDR3 is TGTGCCTGGAGTGTATTACTTAACACCGGGGAGCTGTTTTTT. The V gene is TRBV30, the J gene TRBJ2-2, with D uncertain. CDR3 length: 14 amino acids. Germline V CDR1 and CDR2: GTSNPN, SVGIG (reference sequence). Trimming removed 0 bases at V and 2 bases at J, with 7 bases between.

CDR3 bases: TGTGCCAGCAGCCAGAGAGGGTCCCAAGAGACCCAGTACTTC. This codes for CASSQRGSQETQYF. J is TRBJ2-5 and V is TRBV3-1 (or the pseudogene TRBV3-2); the D gene is possibly TRBD2 (5 bases). CDR3 length: 14 amino acids. The ends were cut back, 3 bases at V and 1 base at J, with 9 bases in the middle. CDR1 and CDR2 (germline): LGHDT, YNNKEL (reference sequence).

The chain has TRBV7-2 and TRBJ1-1, with a weak D call TRBD1 (5 bases). The V end lost 2 bases, the J end lost 0 bases, and 13 bases lay between the germline ends. The CDR3 is 16 residues long. Per the germline V gene, CDR1 is SGHTA and CDR2 is FQGNSA. The CDR3 sequence: CASSLPMDTLNTEAFF. The CDR3, as DNA: TGTGCCAGCAGCTTACCCATGGACACACTGAACACTGAAGCTTTCTTT.